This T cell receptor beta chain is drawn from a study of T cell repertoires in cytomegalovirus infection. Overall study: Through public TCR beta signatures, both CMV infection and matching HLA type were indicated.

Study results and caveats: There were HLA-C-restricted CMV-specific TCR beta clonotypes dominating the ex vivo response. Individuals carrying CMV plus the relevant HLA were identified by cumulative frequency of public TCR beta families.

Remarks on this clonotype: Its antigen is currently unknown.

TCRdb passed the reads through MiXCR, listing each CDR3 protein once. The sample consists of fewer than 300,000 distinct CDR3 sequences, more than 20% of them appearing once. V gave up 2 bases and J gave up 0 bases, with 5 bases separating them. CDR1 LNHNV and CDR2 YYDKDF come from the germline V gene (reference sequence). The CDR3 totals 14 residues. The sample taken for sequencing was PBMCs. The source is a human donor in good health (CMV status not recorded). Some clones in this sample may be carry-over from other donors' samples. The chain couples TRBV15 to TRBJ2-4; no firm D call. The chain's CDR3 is CATSRPLAKNIQYF. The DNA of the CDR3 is TGTGCCACCAGCAGACCTTTAGCCAAAAACATTCAGTACTTC.